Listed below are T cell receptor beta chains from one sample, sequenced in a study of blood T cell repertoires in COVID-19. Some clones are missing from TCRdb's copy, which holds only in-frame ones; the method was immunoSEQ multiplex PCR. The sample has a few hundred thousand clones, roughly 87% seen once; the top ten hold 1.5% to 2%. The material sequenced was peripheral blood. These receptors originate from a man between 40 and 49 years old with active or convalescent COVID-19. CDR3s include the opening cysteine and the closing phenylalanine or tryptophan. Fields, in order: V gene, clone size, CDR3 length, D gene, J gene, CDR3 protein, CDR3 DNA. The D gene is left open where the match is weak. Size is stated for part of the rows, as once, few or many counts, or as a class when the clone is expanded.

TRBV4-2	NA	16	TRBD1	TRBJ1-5	CASSQDPRQGGQPQHF	TGTGCCAGCAGCCAAGATCCCCGACAGGGCGGCCAGCCCCAGCATTTT
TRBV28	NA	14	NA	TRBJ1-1	CASSPLLRGSEAFF	TGTGCCAGCAGTCCACTACTCAGGGGCTCTGAAGCTTTCTTT
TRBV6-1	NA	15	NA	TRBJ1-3	CASSELRFSGNTIYF	TGTGCCAGCAGTGAATTGCGGTTCTCTGGAAACACCATATATTTT
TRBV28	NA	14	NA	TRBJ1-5	CASTSLGSNQPQHF	TGTGCCAGCACCTCGTTGGGCAGCAATCAGCCCCAGCATTTT
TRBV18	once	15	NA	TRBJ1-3	CASSPGGSGGNTIYF	TGTGCCAGCTCACCAGGGGGCTCAGGTGGAAACACCATATATTTT
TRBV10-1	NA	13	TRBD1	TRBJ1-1	CASQRTGWTEAFF	TGCGCCAGTCAGCGGACAGGCTGGACTGAAGCTTTCTTT
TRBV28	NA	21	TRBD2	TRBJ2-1	CASSFSPFTSGRIQTYNEQFF	TGTGCCAGCAGTTTCTCCCCCTTCACTAGCGGGCGAATCCAAACCTACAATGAGCAGTTCTTC
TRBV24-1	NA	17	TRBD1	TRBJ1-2	CATSGFLGTGGFYGYTF	TGTGCCACCAGTGGCTTTCTGGGGACAGGAGGCTTCTATGGCTACACCTTC
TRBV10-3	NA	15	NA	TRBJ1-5	CAISDGGTGNQPQHF	TGTGCCATCAGTGACGGAGGGACGGGCAATCAGCCCCAGCATTTT
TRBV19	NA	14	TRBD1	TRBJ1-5	CASSTTGGNQPQHF	TGTGCCAGTAGTACGACAGGGGGCAATCAGCCCCAGCATTTT
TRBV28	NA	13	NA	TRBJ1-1	CASSPGLNTEAFF	TGTGCCAGCAGTCCGGGACTCAACACTGAAGCTTTCTTT
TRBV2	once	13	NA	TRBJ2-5	CASSESVQETQYF	TGTGCCAGCAGTGAAAGCGTTCAAGAGACCCAGTACTTC
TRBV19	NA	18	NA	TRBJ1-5	CASSIRRGLAMGNQPQHF	TGTGCCAGTAGTATCAGGCGGGGATTAGCGATGGGCAATCAGCCCCAGCATTTT
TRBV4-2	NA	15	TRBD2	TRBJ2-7	CASSQLVAGAHEQYF	TGTGCCAGCAGCCAATTGGTGGCGGGAGCCCACGAGCAGTACTTC
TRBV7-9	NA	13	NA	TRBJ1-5	CASSILSNQPQHF	TGTGCCAGCAGCATACTCAGCAATCAGCCCCAGCATTTT
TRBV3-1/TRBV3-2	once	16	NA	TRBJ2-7	CASSLNRGSFVYEQYF	TGTGCCAGCAGCCTAAATCGGGGAAGTTTCGTTTACGAGCAGTACTTC
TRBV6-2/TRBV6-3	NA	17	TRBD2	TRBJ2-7	CASSYRLGGGRSYEQYF	TGTGCCAGCAGTTACCGCCTCGGGGGCGGGAGGTCCTACGAGCAGTACTTC
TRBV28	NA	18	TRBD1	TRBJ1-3	CASSLWVDRGLPGNTIYF	TGTGCCAGCAGTTTATGGGTGGACAGGGGGCTGCCCGGAAACACCATATATTTT
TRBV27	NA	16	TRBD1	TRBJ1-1	CASSLSPSTGGTEAFF	TGTGCCAGCAGTTTGTCCCCCTCGACAGGGGGCACTGAAGCTTTCTTT
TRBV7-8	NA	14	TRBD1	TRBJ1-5	CASSRDREYQPQHF	TGTGCCAGCAGCCGAGACAGGGAGTATCAGCCCCAGCATTTT
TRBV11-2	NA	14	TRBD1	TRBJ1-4	CASSSGQGQFQLFF	TGTGCCAGCAGCTCCGGACAGGGTCAATTTCAACTGTTTTTT
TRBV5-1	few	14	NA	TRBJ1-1	CASSLAIENSEAFF	TGCGCCAGCAGCTTGGCCATCGAGAATTCTGAAGCTTTCTTT
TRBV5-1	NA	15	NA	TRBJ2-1	CASSLQGGTYNEQFF	TGCGCCAGCAGCTTGCAGGGGGGCACCTACAATGAGCAGTTCTTC